A single sample gave rise to the 27 T cell receptor beta chains below, sequenced in a study of Graves' ophthalmopathy and Graves' hyperthyroidism. The sequenced template was RNA, covering the TCR beta CDR3 region. First-round RT-PCR used HTBI primers; second-round multiplex PCR followed. TCRdb reprocessed the multiplex PCR reads via MiXCR and lists one record per CDR3 protein. The sample has roughly 160,000 distinct CDR3 sequences, roughly 37% seen once. The sample consisted of peripheral blood. The receptor set was obtained from a woman in her 40s with Graves' ophthalmopathy.

This clonotype was seen only a few times. The rearrangement links TRBV7-2 to TRBJ1-6; D possibly corresponds to TRBD1 (5 bases). This CDR3 is 14 amino acids long. V lost 3 bases and J 7 bases, leaving 10 bases between the germline ends. Germline CDR1 reads SGHTA; CDR2 reads FQGNSA. This chain's CDR3 is CASSFGTVNSPLHF. The CDR3 DNA follows: TGTGCCAGCAGCTTCGGGACTGTGAATTCACCCCTCCACTTT.

J is TRBJ1-2 and V is TRBV6-2 or TRBV6-3; 7 bases fit TRBD1. Trimming took 6 bases from V and 4 from J; bases not matched to a gene: 11. This CDR3 comprises 15 residues. Germline lookup yields CDR1 MNHEY and CDR2 SVGEGT. Here the CDR3 reads CASSQPETGRYGYTF. DNA for the CDR3: TGTGCCAGCAGCCAACCAGAGACAGGGCGCTATGGCTACACCTTC.

In its sample, this clonotype was seen many times. This chain connects TRBV6-5 to TRBJ1-2; unclear D gene. Germline-derived CDR1 and CDR2 are MNHEY and SVGAGI. This CDR3 region has 15 residues. Trimming took off 10 bases at V and 7 bases at J, with 25 bases between the two ends. The CDR3 nucleotides read TGTGCCAACTCCTTTCGGGCAGAGTTGCCGGTTGGCTACACCTTC. Translating it yields CANSFRAELPVGYTF.

This clonotype was detected many times. The V and J genes are TRBV27 and TRBJ2-7; a possible D gene is TRBD2 (6 bases). The germline gives CDR1 MNHEY, CDR2 SMNVEV (reference sequence). CDR3 length: 14 residues. V was trimmed by 2 bases and J by 1 base, leaving 9 bases between them. The CDR3 region has the DNA TGTGCCAGCAGTTTACGTGCGGGATCCTACGAGCAGTACTTC. Its translation is CASSLRAGSYEQYF.

In its sample, this clonotype was seen many times. The rearrangement uses TRBV20-1 and TRBJ1-1, with D perhaps matching TRBD1 (6 bases). V lost 6 bases and J 4 bases, leaving 21 bases between the germline ends. Germline loops: CDR1 DFQATT, CDR2 SNEGSKA (reference sequence). The CDR3 is made up of 15 amino acids. The DNA of the CDR3 is TGCAGTGCAGGTGGGGGCCGCGGGGGGTTCACTGAAGCTTTCTTT. This sequence encodes CSAGGGRGGFTEAFF.

The V gene is TRBV2, the J gene TRBJ1-6, with D maybe TRBD1 (5 bases). CDR3 length equals 15 residues. The germline V gene encodes CDR1 SNHLY and CDR2 FYNNEI. V was clipped by 4 bases and J by 5 bases, with 12 bases between them. For the CDR3, the DNA is TGTGCCAGCAGTGTGATGGGGCCCCATAATTCACCCCTCCACTTT. It translates to CASSVMGPHNSPLHF.

This clonotype has a count of ten or more. The gene calls are TRBV14 and TRBJ2-5; D gene ambiguous. The V gene lost 7 bases and the J gene lost 1 base, with 10 bases spanning the gap. The CDR3 contains 13 residues. Germline CDR1 and CDR2: SGHDN and FVKESK. The CDR3 DNA reads as TGTGCCAGCACGCGGCAGATCCAAGAGACCCAGTACTTC. Translation: CASTRQIQETQYF.

This clonotype was counted at least ten times. This chain connects TRBV20-1 to TRBJ2-7; the D is unclear. The V gene's germline CDR1 is DFQATT and CDR2 SNEGSKA (reference sequence). Between the trimmed V and J ends, which lost 2 bases and 0 bases, there was a span of 8 bases. The CDR3 length is 13 residues. CDR3 nucleotide sequence: TGCAGTGCTAGATCCGTCAGCTCCTACGAGCAGTACTTC. It yields the protein CSARSVSSYEQYF.

The chain has TRBV28 and TRBJ2-7; D gene unclear. Per germline, CDR1 MDHEN and CDR2 SYDVKM. The V and J ends lost 2 bases and 2 bases respectively, with 10 bases between them. The CDR3 covers 14 residues. The CDR3, as DNA: TGTGCCAGCAGTTTACCCGGTTGGCCCTACGAGCAGTACTTC. Translated, it gives CASSLPGWPYEQYF.

Ten or more counts support this clonotype. The rearrangement joins TRBV7-9 to TRBJ1-1; D unclear. The CDR3 loop spans 14 amino acids. Trimming took off 5 bases at V and 6 bases at J, with 16 bases between the two ends. The germline V gene has CDR1 SEHNR and CDR2 FQNEAQ (reference sequence). The CDR3 loop reads CASSPLMGISEAFF. CDR3 DNA: TGTGCCAGCAGCCCCCTTATGGGTATTTCTGAAGCTTTCTTT.

The chain carries TRBV27 and TRBJ2-7; D is perhaps TRBD2 (6 bases). V lost 6 bases and J 6 bases, leaving 15 bases between the germline ends. In germline, CDR1 is MNHEY, CDR2 SMNVEV (reference sequence). The CDR3 runs to 13 residues. The CDR3 sequence: CASRVGRGREQYF. The CDR3 DNA follows: TGTGCCAGCAGGGTTGGGCGGGGACGCGAGCAGTACTTC.

This clonotype has ten or more counts. V gene TRBV19 combines with J gene TRBJ2-2; D may be TRBD2 (6 bases). V was trimmed by 4 bases and J by 0 bases, leaving 9 bases between them. The germline V gene has CDR1 LNHDA and CDR2 SQIVND (reference sequence). The CDR3 runs 15 residues. This CDR3 is CASSNSGPNTGELFF. The CDR3 coding sequence is TGTGCCAGTAGTAATAGCGGCCCGAACACCGGGGAGCTGTTTTTT.

This clonotype was detected only once. For the CDR3, the DNA is TGTGCCAGCAGCCCCCGACAGGGTAGGAGGTACTTC. It codes for CASSPRQGRRYF. The rearrangement links TRBV7-2 to TRBJ2-7; 7 bases map to TRBD1. Germline values: CDR1 SGHTA, CDR2 FQGNSA. The CDR3 is made up of 12 amino acids. J gave up 12 bases and V 5 bases, and 10 bases lay outside the gene matches.

The chain joins TRBV11-2 to TRBJ2-5; TRBD1 matches 12 bases. Trimming took 6 bases from V and 5 from J; bases not matched to a gene: 7. CDR3 length equals 15 residues. Looked up from germline, CDR1 is SGHAT and CDR2 is FQNNGV. The CDR3 DNA reads as TGTGCCAGCAGTTCGGGACAGGGGGCTTGGGAGACCCAGTACTTC. Residues: CASSSGQGAWETQYF. Together with reference TRBV11-2 and TRBJ2-5, the CDR3 gives the full variable domain: EAGVAQSPRYKIIEKRQSVAFWCNPISGHATLYWYQQILGQGPKLLIQFQNNGVVDDSQLPKDRFSAERLKGVDSTLKIQPAKLEDSAVYLCASSSGQGAWETQYFGPGTRLLVL.

The J gene is TRBJ2-7, the V gene TRBV19; D uncertain. Germline V CDR1 and CDR2: LNHDA, SQIVND (reference sequence). CDR3 length: 13 residues. Written as DNA, the CDR3 is TGTGCTACTCAAGGCCGTGGGACCTACGAGCAGTACTTC. It specifies CATQGRGTYEQYF.

This clonotype appeared many times. The chain uses TRBV7-2 and TRBJ2-2, with 7 bases identical to TRBD2. Per germline, CDR1 SGHTA and CDR2 FQGNSA. The CDR3 is made up of 14 amino acids. Losses at the gene ends were 5 bases for V and 6 bases for J; bases not matched to a gene: 6. The CDR3 DNA follows: TGTGCCAGCAGCGGAAGACTAGCCTCCGGGGAGCTGTTTTTT. Translated: CASSGRLASGELFF.

The V gene is TRBV27, the J gene TRBJ2-7; D tentatively fits TRBD1 or TRBD2 (6 bases each). This CDR3 region has 14 residues. Germline CDR1 MNHEY, CDR2 SMNVEV (reference sequence). V was trimmed by 10 bases and J by 8 bases, leaving 24 bases between them. The CDR3 nucleotides are TGTGCCACGGGGGACAAGCCCAACCCTACGAAGCAGTACTTC. It yields the protein CATGDKPNPTKQYF.

The chain links TRBV28 to TRBJ2-7, with 7 bases fitting TRBD2. Germline assignment: CDR1 MDHEN and CDR2 SYDVKM. Trimming cost V 7 bases and J 5 bases; bases outside gene matches: 11. The CDR3 loop spans 14 amino acids. For the CDR3, the DNA is TGTGCCAGCACCGGAGTTGGGGGGAGGGACGAGCAGTACTTC. Encoded protein: CASTGVGGRDEQYF.

This clonotype was counted ten times or more. The chain joins TRBV6-2 or TRBV6-3 to TRBJ2-7; 7 bases map to TRBD1. J was trimmed by 3 bases and V by 5 bases; bases with no gene match: 4. There are 13 residues in the CDR3. The germline V gene encodes CDR1 MNHEY and CDR2 SVGEGT. The CDR3 sequence is CASSRRTGYEQYF. The CDR3 DNA sequence: TGTGCCAGCAGTCGACGGACAGGCTACGAGCAGTACTTC.

This clonotype was recorded many times. The rearrangement joins TRBV6-1 to TRBJ2-5, with D hard to call. Germline assignment: CDR1 MNHNS and CDR2 SASEGT. V was pared by 0 bases and J by 8 bases, with 4 bases between. This CDR3 comprises 11 residues. CDR3 amino acids: CASSEAVTQYF. As DNA, the CDR3 is TGTGCCAGCAGTGAAGCGGTAACCCAGTACTTC.

This clonotype was recorded at least ten times. The chain combines TRBV9 with TRBJ2-7; 8 bases align to TRBD2. CDR3 length equals 15 residues. J was trimmed by 0 bases and V by 3 bases; bases with no gene match: 5. The germline V gene has CDR1 SGDLS and CDR2 YYNGEE. CDR3 amino acids: CASSGTSLPSYEQYF. The CDR3 DNA sequence: TGTGCCAGCAGCGGGACTAGCCTACCCTCCTACGAGCAGTACTTC. The whole variable domain, remainder taken from reference TRBV9 and TRBJ2-7, is DSGVTQTPKHLITATGQRVTLRCSPRSGDLSVYWYQQSLDQGLQFLIQYYNGEERAKGNILERFSAQQFPDLHSELNLSSLELGDSALYFCASSGTSLPSYEQYFGPGTRLTVT.

This clonotype showed up many times. The chain recombines TRBV29-1 with TRBJ2-2; D may correspond to TRBD1 or TRBD2 (5 bases each). Germline CDR1 and CDR2: SQVTM and ANQGSEA. Deletions cut 4 bases from V and 2 bases from J, with 14 bases between. CDR3 length equals 15 residues. The CDR3 nucleotides are TGCAGCGTTGGGGACCGTCCCTTCAACACCGGGGAGCTGTTTTTT. It is translated as CSVGDRPFNTGELFF.

At least ten counts were recorded for this clonotype. The V call is TRBV27, the J call TRBJ2-5, with 7 bases that match TRBD2. Germline V CDR1 and CDR2: MNHEY, SMNVEV (reference sequence). The CDR3 is made up of 16 amino acids. Trimming at V came to 5 bases and at J to 1 base, leaving 10 bases not matched to a gene. CDR3 DNA: TGTGCCAGCAGTCCTGCACAAACTAGCGCCCAAGAGACCCAGTACTTC. This gives the protein CASSPAQTSAQETQYF.

The V call is TRBV12-3 or TRBV12-4, the J call TRBJ2-5, with 7 bases matching TRBD2. The CDR3 has 15 residues. Germline trimming cut 5 bases from V and 1 base from J; bases unmatched to any gene: 7. The CDR3 region has the DNA TGTGCCAGCAGTCGACATCGGGGGGTCCAAGAGACCCAGTACTTC. Its protein is CASSRHRGVQETQYF.

The chain is built from TRBV28 and TRBJ1-1; 7 bases agree with TRBD1. The CDR3 length is 11 residues. In germline, CDR1 is MDHEN, CDR2 SYDVKM. CDR3 sequence (DNA): TGTAGCGCAACAGGGGACACTGAAGCTTTCTTT. Its protein is CSATGDTEAFF.

This clonotype was found many times. The chain has TRBV5-1 and TRBJ1-1; a possible D gene is TRBD1 (5 bases). V gave up 0 bases and J gave up 0 bases, with 15 bases separating them. The CDR3 spans 17 residues. Per germline, CDR1 SGHRS and CDR2 YFSETQ. CDR3 DNA: TGCGCCAGCAGCTTGGCAGGGCCCCGGAGTATGAACACTGAAGCTTTCTTT. It yields the protein CASSLAGPRSMNTEAFF.

This clonotype was seen many times. The V and J genes are TRBV12-3 or TRBV12-4 and TRBJ1-5; perhaps TRBD1 as D (5 bases). The CDR3 totals 15 residues. V was trimmed by 3 bases and J by 2 bases, leaving 11 bases between them. CDR3 in DNA: TGTGCCAGCAGTTTGCATGGGGCCGGCAATCAGCCCCAGCATTTT. The encoded protein is CASSLHGAGNQPQHF.